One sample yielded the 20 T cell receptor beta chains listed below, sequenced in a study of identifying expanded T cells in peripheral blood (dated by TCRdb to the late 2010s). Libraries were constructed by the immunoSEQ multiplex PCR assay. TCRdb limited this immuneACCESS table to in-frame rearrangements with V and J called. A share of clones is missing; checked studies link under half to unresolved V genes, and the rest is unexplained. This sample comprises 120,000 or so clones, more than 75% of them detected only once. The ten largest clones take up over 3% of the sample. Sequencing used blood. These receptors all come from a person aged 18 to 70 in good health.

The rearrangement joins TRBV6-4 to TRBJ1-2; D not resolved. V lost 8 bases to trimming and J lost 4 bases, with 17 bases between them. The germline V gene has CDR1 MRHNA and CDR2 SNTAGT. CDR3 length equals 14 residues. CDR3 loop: CASRPTAGSYGYTF. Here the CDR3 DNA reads TGTGCCAGCCGCCCCACGGCCGGGTCCTATGGCTACACCTTC.

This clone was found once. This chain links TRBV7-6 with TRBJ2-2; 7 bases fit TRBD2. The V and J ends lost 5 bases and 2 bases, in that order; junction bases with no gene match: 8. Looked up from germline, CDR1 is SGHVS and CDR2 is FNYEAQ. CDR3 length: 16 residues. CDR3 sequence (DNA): TGTGCCAGCAGCCAGTCGGGGGGTACTAACACCGGGGAGCTGTTTTTT. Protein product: CASSQSGGTNTGELFF.

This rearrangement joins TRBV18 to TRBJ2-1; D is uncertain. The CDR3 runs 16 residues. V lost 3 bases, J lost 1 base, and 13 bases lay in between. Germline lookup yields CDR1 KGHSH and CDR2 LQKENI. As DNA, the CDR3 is TGTGCCAGCTCACCCCCAGGAAGTACGTCCTACAATGAGCAGTTCTTC. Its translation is CASSPPGSTSYNEQFF.

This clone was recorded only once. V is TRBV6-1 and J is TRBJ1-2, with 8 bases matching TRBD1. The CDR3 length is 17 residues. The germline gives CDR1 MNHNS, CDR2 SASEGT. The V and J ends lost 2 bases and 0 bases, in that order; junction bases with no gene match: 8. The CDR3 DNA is TGTGCCAGCAGTGAAATCGTGGGACAGGCCGCTAACTATGGCTACACCTTC. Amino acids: CASSEIVGQAANYGYTF.

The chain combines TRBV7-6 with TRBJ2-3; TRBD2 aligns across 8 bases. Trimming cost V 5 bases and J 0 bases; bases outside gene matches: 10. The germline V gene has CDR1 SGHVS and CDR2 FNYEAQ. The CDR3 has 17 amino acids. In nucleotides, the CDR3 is TGTGCCAGCAGCCCCGTCGGGGGGGAACTGAGCACAGATACGCAGTATTTT. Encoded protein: CASSPVGGELSTDTQYF.

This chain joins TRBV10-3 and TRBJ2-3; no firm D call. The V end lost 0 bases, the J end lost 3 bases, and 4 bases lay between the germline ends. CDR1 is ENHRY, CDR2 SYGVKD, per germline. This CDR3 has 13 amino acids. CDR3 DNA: TGTGCCATCAGTGAGTCTGGGACAGATACGCAGTATTTT. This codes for CAISESGTDTQYF.

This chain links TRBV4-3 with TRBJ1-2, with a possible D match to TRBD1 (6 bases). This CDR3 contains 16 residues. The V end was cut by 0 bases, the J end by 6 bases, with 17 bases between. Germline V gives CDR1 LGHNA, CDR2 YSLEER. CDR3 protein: CASSQDLDSPRDGYTF. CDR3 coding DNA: TGCGCCAGCAGCCAAGATCTGGACAGCCCTCGGGATGGCTACACCTTC.

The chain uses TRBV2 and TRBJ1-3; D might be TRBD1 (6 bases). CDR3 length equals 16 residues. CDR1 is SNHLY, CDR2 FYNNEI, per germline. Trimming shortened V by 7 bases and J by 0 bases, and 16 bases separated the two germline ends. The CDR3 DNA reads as TGTGCCAGCATAGAGGGGGGGACCTACTCTGGAAACACCATATATTTT. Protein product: CASIEGGTYSGNTIYF.

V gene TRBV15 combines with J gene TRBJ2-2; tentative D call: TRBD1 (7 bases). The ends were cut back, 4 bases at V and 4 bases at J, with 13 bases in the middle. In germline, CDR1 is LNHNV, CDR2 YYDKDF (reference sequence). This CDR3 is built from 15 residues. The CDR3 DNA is TGTGCCACCAGCAAGGAGGGGGCGGGCACCGGGGAGCTGTTTTTT. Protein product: CATSKEGAGTGELFF.

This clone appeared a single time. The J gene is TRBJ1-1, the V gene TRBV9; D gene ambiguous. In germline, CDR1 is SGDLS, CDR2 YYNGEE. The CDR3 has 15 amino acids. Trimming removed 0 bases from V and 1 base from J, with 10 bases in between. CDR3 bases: TGTGCCAGCAGCGTAGAGAACAGCGCGAACACTGAAGCTTTCTTT. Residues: CASSVENSANTEAFF.

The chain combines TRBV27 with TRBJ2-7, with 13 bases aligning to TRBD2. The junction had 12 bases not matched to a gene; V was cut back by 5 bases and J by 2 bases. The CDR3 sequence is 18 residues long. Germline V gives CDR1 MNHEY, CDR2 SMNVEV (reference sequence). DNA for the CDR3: TGTGCCAGCAGTATACTAGCGGGGGGGACAGGCGCCCCCTACGAGCAGTACTTC. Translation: CASSILAGGTGAPYEQYF.

The CDR3 here is CASSLFNSGGISTDTQYF. CDR3 sequence (DNA): TGTGCCAGCAGCTTATTCAATAGCGGGGGGATTAGCACAGATACGCAGTATTTT. V is TRBV7-8 and J is TRBJ2-3; 10 nucleotides agree with TRBD2. V dropped 2 bases and J dropped 0; count of bases not matched to a gene: 8. The germline gives CDR1 SGHVS, CDR2 FQNEAQ. The CDR3 sequence is 18 residues long. The full variable domain, in which reference TRBV7-8 and TRBJ2-3 provide the parts outside the CDR3, is GAGVSQSPRYKVAKRGQDVALRCDPISGHVSLFWYQQALGQGPEFLTYFQNEAQLDKSGLPSDRFFAERPEGSVSTLKIQRTQQEDSAVYLCASSLFNSGGISTDTQYFGPGTRLTVL.

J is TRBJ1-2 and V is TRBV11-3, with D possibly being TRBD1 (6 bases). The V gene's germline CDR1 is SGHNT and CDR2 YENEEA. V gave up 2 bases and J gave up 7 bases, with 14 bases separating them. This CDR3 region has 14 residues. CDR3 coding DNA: TGTGCCAGCAGCTTATTCGGGGGGGCTAGTGGCTACACCTTC. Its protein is CASSLFGGASGYTF. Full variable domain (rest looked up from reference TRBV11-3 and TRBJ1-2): EAGVVQSPRYKIIEKKQPVAFWCNPISGHNTLYWYLQNLGQGPELLIRYENEEAVDDSQLPKDRFSAERLKGVDSTLKIQPAELGDSAVYLCASSLFGGASGYTFGSGTRLTVV.

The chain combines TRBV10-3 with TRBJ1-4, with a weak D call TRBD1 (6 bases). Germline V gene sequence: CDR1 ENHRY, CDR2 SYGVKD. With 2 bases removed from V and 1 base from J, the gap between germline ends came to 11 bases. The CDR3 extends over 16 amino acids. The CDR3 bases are TGTGCCATCAGTGAGCCGACAGGAGGAACTAATGAAAAACTGTTTTTT. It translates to CAISEPTGGTNEKLFF.

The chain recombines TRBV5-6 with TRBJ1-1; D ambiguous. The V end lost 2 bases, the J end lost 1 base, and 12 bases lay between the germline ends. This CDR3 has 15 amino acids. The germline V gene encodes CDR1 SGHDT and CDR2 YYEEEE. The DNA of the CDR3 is TGTGCCAGCAGCTTTTCGTCGGTCAGGAACACTGAAGCTTTCTTT. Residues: CASSFSSVRNTEAFF.

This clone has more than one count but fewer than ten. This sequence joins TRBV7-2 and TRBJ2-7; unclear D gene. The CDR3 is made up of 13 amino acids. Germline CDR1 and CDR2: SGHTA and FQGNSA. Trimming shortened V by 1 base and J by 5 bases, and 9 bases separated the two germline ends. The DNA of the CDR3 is TGTGCCAGCAGCTTAGGGCGCCGGGACGAGCAGTACTTC. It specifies CASSLGRRDEQYF.

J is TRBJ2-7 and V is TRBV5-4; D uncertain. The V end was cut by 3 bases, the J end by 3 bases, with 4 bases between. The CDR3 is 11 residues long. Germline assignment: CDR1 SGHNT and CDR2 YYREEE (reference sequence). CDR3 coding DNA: TGTGCCAGCAGCTCGGACTACGAGCAGTACTTC. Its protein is CASSSDYEQYF.

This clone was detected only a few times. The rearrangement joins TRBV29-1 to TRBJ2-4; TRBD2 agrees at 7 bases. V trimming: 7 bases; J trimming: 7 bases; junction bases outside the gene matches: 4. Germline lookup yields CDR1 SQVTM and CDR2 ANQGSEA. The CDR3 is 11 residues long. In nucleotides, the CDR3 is TGCAGCGCCCTACTAGCGAACATTCAGTACTTC. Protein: CSALLANIQYF.

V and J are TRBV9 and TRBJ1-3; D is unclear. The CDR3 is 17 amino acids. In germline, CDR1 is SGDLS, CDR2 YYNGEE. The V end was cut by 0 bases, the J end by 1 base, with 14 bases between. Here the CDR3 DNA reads TGTGCCAGCAGCGTAGGAGGCCTCGGAAGGTCTGGAAACACCATATATTTT. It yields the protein CASSVGGLGRSGNTIYF.

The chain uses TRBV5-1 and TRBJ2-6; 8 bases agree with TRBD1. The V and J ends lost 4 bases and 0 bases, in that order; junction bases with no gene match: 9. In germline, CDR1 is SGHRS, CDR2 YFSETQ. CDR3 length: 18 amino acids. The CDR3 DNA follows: TGCGCCAGCAGCCCAATCGACAGGGGAGACTCTGGGGCCAACGTCCTGACTTTC. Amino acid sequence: CASSPIDRGDSGANVLTF.